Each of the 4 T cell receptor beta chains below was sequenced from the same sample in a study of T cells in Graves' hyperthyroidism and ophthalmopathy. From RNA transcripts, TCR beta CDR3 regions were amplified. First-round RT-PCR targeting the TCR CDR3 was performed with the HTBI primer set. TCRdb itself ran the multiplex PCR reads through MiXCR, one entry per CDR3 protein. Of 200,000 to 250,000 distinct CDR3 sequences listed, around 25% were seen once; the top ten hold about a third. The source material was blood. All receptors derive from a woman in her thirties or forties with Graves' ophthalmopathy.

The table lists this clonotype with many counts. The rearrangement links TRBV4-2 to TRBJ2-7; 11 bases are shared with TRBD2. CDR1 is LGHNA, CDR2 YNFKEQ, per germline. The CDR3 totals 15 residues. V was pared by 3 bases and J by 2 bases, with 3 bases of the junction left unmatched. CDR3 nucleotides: TGTGCCAGCAGCCAGCTAGCGGGAGGTACCTACGAGCAGTACTTC. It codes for CASSQLAGGTYEQYF.

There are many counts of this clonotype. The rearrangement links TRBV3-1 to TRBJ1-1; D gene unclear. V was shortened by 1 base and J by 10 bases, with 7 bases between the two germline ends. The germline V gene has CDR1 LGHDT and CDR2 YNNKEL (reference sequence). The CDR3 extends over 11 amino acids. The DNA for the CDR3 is TGTGCCAGCAGCCAAGGTGGGAGAGCTTTCTTT. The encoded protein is CASSQGGRAFF.

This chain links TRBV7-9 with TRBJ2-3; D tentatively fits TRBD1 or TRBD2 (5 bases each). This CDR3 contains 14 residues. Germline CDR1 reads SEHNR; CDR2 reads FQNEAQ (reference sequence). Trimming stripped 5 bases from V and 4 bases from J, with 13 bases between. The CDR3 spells CASSPRGHSDTQYF. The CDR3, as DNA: TGTGCCAGCAGCCCCCGGGGCCATTCAGATACGCAGTATTTT.

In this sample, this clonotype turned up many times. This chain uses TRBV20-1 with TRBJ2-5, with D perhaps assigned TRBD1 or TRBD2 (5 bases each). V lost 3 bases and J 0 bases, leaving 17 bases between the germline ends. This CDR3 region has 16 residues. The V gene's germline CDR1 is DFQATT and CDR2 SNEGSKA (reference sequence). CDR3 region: CSASPPGQRDQETQYF. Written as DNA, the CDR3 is TGCAGTGCTAGCCCCCCAGGGCAGAGGGACCAAGAGACCCAGTACTTC.